The rows below give T cell receptor beta chains drawn from one sample of a study of blood T cell repertoires in COVID-19. The assay was immunoSEQ multiplex PCR, and TCRdb's table has in-frame clones only and misses some. Of about 200,000 clones listed, around three quarters are singletons. The sequenced sample consisted of peripheral blood. These receptors all stem from a woman in her seventies with acute or convalescent COVID-19. Both conserved end residues are trimmed from each CDR3.

>11|TRBJ2-6|TRBV27
ASRSVGANVLT
>15|TRBJ2-3|TRBV11-2
ASSLTGTGGGTDTQY
>17|TRBJ2-1|TRBV18
ASSPNIAGVGSSYNEQF
>11|TRBJ2-5|TRBV2
ANKRTGQETQY
>13|TRBJ1-1|TRBV6-6
ASSSGQGLNTEAF
>16|TRBJ1-4|TRBV10-1
ASKPGHLMTRANEKLF
>15|TRBJ2-6|TRBV9
ASSVGGSYSGANVLT
>11|TRBJ1-1|TRBV28
ASSFPGGGRAF
>15|TRBJ1-2|TRBV25-1
ASRGGRTGGVGHGYT
>12|TRBJ1-5|TRBV7-9
ASSDGGLSQPQH
>13|TRBJ1-2|TRBV19
ASSPAGGVGSGYT
>10|TRBJ2-2|TRBV3-1/TRBV3-2
ASSQDIGELF
>12|TRBJ2-7|TRBV28
ASTRGALLSEQY
>15|TRBJ2-4|TRBV19
ASSIGNSGRAKNIQY
>12|TRBJ1-1|TRBV11-2
ASSLSPGNTEAF
>11|TRBJ2-3|TRBV28
ASGTRGGNTQY
>9|TRBJ2-7|TRBV2
ASSFFGEQY
>12|TRBJ2-7|TRBV12-5
ASGLRAGSYEQY
>12|TRBJ2-3|TRBV18
ASSPGQGGDTQY
>14|TRBJ2-1|TRBV5-1
ASSSSGMSSYNEQF
>11|TRBJ1-5|TRBV3-1/TRBV3-2
ASSQDPDQPQH
>15|TRBJ2-2|TRBV5-1
ASSYQPPTFPTGELF
>14|TRBJ1-6|TRBV3-1/TRBV3-2
ASSPEGGLYNSPLH
>14|TRBJ2-7|TRBV18
ASSPSNPGQGNEQY